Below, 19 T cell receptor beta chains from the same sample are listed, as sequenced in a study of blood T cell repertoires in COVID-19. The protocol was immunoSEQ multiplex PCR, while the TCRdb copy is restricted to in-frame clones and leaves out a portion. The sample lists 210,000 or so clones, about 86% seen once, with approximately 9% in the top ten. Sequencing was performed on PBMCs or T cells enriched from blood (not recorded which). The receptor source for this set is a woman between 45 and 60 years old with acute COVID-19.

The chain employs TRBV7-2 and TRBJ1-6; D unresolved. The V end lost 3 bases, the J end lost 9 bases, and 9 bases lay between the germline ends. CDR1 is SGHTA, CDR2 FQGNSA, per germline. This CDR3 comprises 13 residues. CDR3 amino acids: CASSFNTPSPLHF. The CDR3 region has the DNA TGTGCCAGCAGCTTTAACACCCCTTCACCCCTCCACTTT.

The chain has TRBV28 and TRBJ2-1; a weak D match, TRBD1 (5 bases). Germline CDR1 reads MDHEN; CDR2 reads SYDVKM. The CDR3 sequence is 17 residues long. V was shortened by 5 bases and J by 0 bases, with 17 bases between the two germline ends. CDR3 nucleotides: TGTGCCAGCAGTCCACCACTACAGGCGGACTCCTACAATGAGCAGTTCTTC. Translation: CASSPPLQADSYNEQFF. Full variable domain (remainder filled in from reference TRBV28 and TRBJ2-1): DVKVTQSSRYLVKRTGEKVFLECVQDMDHENMFWYRQDPGLGLRLIYFSYDVKMKEKGDIPEGYSVSREKKERFSLILESASTNQTSMYLCASSPPLQADSYNEQFFGPGTRLTVL.

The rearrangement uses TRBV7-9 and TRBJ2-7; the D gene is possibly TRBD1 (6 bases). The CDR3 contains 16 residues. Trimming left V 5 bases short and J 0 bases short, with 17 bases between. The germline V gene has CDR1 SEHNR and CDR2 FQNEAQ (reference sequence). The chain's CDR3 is CASSTGTASSSYEQYF. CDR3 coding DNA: TGTGCCAGCAGCACAGGGACGGCTTCTAGCTCCTACGAGCAGTACTTC.

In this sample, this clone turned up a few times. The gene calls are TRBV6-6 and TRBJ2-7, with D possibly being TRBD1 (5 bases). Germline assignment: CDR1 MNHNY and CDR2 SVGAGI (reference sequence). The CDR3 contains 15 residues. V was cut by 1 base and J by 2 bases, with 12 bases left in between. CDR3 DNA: TGTGCCAGCAGTTACTTACTTACAGGCGCCTACGAGCAGTACTTC. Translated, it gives CASSYLLTGAYEQYF.

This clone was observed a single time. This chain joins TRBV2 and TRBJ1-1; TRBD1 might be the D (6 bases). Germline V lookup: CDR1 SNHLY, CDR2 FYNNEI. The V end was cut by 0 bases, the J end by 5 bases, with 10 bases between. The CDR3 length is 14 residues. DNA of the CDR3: TGTGCCAGCAGTGAAGCGGGGGCGCGGACTGAAGCTTTCTTT. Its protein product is CASSEAGARTEAFF.

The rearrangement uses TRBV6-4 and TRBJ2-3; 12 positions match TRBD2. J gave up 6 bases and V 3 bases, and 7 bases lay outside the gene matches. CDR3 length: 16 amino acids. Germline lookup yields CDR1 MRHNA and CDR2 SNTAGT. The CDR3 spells CASSEVLAGGADTQYF. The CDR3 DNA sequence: TGTGCCAGCAGTGAAGTACTAGCGGGAGGCGCGGATACGCAGTATTTT.

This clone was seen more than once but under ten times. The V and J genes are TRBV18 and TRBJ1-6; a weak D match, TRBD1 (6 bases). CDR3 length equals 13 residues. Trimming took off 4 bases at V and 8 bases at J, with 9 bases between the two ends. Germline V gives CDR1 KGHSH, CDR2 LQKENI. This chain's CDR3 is CASSQNRDSPLHF. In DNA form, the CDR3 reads TGTGCCAGCTCACAGAACAGGGATTCACCCCTCCACTTT.

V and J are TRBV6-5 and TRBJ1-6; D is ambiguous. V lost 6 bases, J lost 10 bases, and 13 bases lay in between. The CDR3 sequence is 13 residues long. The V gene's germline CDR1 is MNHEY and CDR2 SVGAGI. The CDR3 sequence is CASRNGHQSPLHF. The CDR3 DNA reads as TGTGCCAGCAGAAATGGCCACCAATCACCCCTCCACTTT.

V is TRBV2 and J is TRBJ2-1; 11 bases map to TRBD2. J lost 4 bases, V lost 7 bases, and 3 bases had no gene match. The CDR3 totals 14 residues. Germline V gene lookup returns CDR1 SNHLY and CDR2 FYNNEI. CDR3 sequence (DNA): TGTGCCAGCAAAGGGACTAGCGGATACAATGAGCAGTTCTTC. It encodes CASKGTSGYNEQFF.

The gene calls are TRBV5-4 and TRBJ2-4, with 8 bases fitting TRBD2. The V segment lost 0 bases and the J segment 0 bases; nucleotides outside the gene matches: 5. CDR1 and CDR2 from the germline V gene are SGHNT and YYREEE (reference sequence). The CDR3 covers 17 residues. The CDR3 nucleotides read TGTGCCAGCAGCTTGGCCGGGGGGGTGTTAGCCAAAAACATTCAGTACTTC. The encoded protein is CASSLAGGVLAKNIQYF.

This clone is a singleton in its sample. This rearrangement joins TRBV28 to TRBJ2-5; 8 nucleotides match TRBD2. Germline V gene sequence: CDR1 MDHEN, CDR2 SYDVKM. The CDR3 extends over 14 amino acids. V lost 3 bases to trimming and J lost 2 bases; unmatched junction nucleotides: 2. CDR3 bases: TGTGCCAGCAGTTTCCCGGGAGGGCAAGAGACCCAGTACTTC. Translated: CASSFPGGQETQYF.

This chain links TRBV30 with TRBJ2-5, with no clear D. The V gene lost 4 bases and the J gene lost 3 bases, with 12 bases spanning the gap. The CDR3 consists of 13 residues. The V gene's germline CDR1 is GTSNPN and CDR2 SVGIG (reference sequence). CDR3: CAWTVASEETQYF. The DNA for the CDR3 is TGTGCCTGGACCGTAGCTTCAGAAGAGACCCAGTACTTC.

The CDR3 DNA reads TGTGCCAGCAGCACTGTCAATGAGCAGTTCTTC. Encoded protein: CASSTVNEQFF. The chain has TRBV6-5 and TRBJ2-1; D unresolved. Germline-derived CDR1 and CDR2 are MNHEY and SVGAGI. The germline V and J ends were trimmed by 6 bases and 6 bases, with 6 bases remaining between them. This CDR3 has 11 amino acids.

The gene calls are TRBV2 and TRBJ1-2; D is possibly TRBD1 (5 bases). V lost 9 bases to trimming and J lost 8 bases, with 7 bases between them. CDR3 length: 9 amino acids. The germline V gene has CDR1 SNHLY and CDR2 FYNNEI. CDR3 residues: CARRTGYTF. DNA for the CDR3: TGTGCCAGAAGGACAGGCTACACCTTC.

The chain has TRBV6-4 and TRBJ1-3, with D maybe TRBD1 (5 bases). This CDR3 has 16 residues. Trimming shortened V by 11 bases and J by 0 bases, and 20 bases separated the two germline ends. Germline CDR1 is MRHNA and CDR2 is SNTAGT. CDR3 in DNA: TGTGCCGGGGCAGATGAACATTTCATCTCTGGAAACACCATATATTTT. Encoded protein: CAGADEHFISGNTIYF.

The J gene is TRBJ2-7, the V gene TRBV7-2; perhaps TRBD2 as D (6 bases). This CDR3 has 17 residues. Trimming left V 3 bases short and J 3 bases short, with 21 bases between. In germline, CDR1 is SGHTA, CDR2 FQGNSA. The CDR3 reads CASSFRVSGTGDYEQYF. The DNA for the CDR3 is TGTGCCAGCAGCTTTCGCGTTTCGGGGACTGGGGACTACGAGCAGTACTTC.

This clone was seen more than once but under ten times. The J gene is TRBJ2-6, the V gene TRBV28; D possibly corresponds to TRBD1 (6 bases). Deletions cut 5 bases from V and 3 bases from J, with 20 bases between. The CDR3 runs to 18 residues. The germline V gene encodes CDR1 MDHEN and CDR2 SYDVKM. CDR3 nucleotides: TGTGCCAGCAGTCCCAGGGGTCTCCCCTCGCGTGGGGCCAACGTCCTGACTTTC. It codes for CASSPRGLPSRGANVLTF. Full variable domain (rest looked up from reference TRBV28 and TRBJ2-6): DVKVTQSSRYLVKRTGEKVFLECVQDMDHENMFWYRQDPGLGLRLIYFSYDVKMKEKGDIPEGYSVSREKKERFSLILESASTNQTSMYLCASSPRGLPSRGANVLTFGAGSRLTVL.

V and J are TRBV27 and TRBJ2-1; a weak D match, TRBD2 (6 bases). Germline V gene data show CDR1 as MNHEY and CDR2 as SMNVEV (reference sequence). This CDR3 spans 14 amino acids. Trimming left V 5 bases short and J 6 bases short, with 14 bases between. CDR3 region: CASSVPGARNEQFF. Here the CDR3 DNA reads TGTGCCAGCAGTGTCCCGGGAGCTCGCAATGAGCAGTTCTTC.

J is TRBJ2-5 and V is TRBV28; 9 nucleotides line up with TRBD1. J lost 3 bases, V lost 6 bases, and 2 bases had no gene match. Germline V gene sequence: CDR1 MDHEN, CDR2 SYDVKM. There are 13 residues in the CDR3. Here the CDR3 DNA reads TGTGCCAGCAGCCGGACAGGGGAAGAGACCCAGTACTTC. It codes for CASSRTGEETQYF.